A selection of T cell receptor beta chains follows, all from one sample in a study of T cells in Graves' hyperthyroidism and ophthalmopathy. One entry per CDR3 protein, called by TCRdb with MiXCR from the multiplex PCR reads. This sample has roughly 300,000 distinct CDR3 sequences, with around a fifth found just once. Sample: blood. Source of these receptors: a woman aged 50 to 65 with Graves' hyperthyroidism. CDR3s include the opening cysteine and the closing phenylalanine or tryptophan. D genes are given only for firm matches. The size of a clone is reported for some rows only, either as once, few or many, or as a class for expanded clones.

V gene	J gene	clone size	D gene	CDR3 length	CDR3 DNA	CDR3 protein
TRBV15	TRBJ1-6	NA	NA	16	TGTGCCGCCAGCTCACACCCCGCGGCCCATAATTCACCCCTCCACTTT	CAASSHPAAHNSPLHF
TRBV28	TRBJ2-1	NA	TRBD2	14	TGTGCCAGCAGTGGGCTAGCGGGGGGTAATGAGCAGTTCTTC	CASSGLAGGNEQFF
TRBV20-1	TRBJ2-1	many	TRBD2	15	TGCAGTGCTAGGGCCCTAGCGGCGGGATACAATGAGCAGTTCTTC	CSARALAAGYNEQFF
TRBV2	TRBJ2-1	NA	NA	15	TGTGCCAGCAGACCGTACCTAAGCTCCTACAATAAGCAGTTCTTC	CASRPYLSSYNKQFF
TRBV10-3	TRBJ2-7	NA	TRBD1	16	TGTGCCATCAGTGACTCAACCGGGACAGGGGGCCGCGAGCAGTACTTC	CAISDSTGTGGREQYF
TRBV6-5	TRBJ2-7	NA	NA	13	TGTGCCAGCAGTTACAAGGGACTCTACGAGCAGTACTTC	CASSYKGLYEQYF
TRBV18	TRBJ1-1	many	NA	12	TGTGCCAGCTCACCACTCGAGGGTGAAGCTTTCTTT	CASSPLEGEAFF
TRBV5-1	TRBJ2-1	many	TRBD1	15	TGCGCCAGCAGCTTGGAAGGACAGGGTGTTGATGAGCAGTTCTTC	CASSLEGQGVDEQFF
TRBV5-1	TRBJ2-1	few	NA	15	TGCGCCAGCAGCTTGGGGACCCCCCAGACGACTGAGCAGTTCTTC	CASSLGTPQTTEQFF
TRBV12-3/TRBV12-4	TRBJ2-4	NA	NA	18	TGTGCCAGCAGTCAAATGGACACCCTGGGACTAGCCAAAAACATTCAGTACTTC	CASSQMDTLGLAKNIQYF
TRBV28	TRBJ1-2	NA	NA	17	TGTGCCAGCAGTATCCTACAGGGCGCGGGTTCTAACTATGGCTACACCTTC	CASSILQGAGSNYGYTF
TRBV2	TRBJ1-5	NA	NA	16	TGTGCCAGCAGTGCTAGGAGAGGGACGAGCAATCAGCCCCAGCATTTT	CASSARRGTSNQPQHF
TRBV2	TRBJ2-7	NA	TRBD2	14	TGTGCCAGCAGTGGACTAGCGGGAGCTGCTGAGCAGTACTTC	CASSGLAGAAEQYF
TRBV5-6	TRBJ1-1	many	NA	16	TGTGCCAGCAGCTTGTGGGGATTAGGGGTGAACACTGAAGCTTTCTTT	CASSLWGLGVNTEAFF
TRBV20-1	TRBJ2-2	NA	TRBD2	15	TGCAGTGCTAGAGGACCAGCGGGGGACACCGGGGAGCTGTTTTTT	CSARGPAGDTGELFF
TRBV19	TRBJ2-3	few	TRBD2	16	TGTGCCAGTAGTGGGACTAGCGGGAATGGGGCAGATACGCAGTATTTT	CASSGTSGNGADTQYF
TRBV19	TRBJ1-4	NA	NA	13	TGTGCCAGTAGTCCCCTGACAGGCCGGAAACTGTTTTTT	CASSPLTGRKLFF
TRBV7-9	TRBJ2-7	many	NA	15	TGTGCCAGCAGCTTATCGGAGGGGCCCGTCTACGAGCAGTACTTC	CASSLSEGPVYEQYF
TRBV4-1	TRBJ2-3	NA	TRBD2	15	TGCGCCAGCAGCCTGGGGACTAGCGGGAGTTATACGCAGTATTTT	CASSLGTSGSYTQYF
TRBV27	TRBJ2-7	many	NA	16	TGTGCCAGCAGTTTATCGCTGGGGGCCACAACCTACGAGCAGTACTTC	CASSLSLGATTYEQYF
TRBV20-1	TRBJ2-2	many	TRBD1	15	TGCAGTGCTAGTGAGGACAGGGGGTACACCGGGGAGCTGTTTTTT	CSASEDRGYTGELFF
TRBV20-1	TRBJ2-1	NA	TRBD1	14	TGCAGTGCTAGGCCAAGGGACAGGAATCCGGAGCAGTTCTTC	CSARPRDRNPEQFF
TRBV7-2	TRBJ2-5	many	TRBD1	14	TGTGCCAGCAGCCGGGGACAGCATCCTGAGACCCAGTACTTC	CASSRGQHPETQYF
TRBV3-1	TRBJ2-7	many	TRBD2	15	TGTGCCAGCAGCCAAGGCAGGACTAGCGGAGGCGAGCAGTACTTC	CASSQGRTSGGEQYF
TRBV5-1	TRBJ2-5	NA	TRBD2	16	TGCGCCAGCAGCTTGAACAAGCGGGGGACTCAAGAGACCCAGTACTTC	CASSLNKRGTQETQYF
TRBV7-8	TRBJ2-2	many	NA	13	TGTGCCAGCAGCTTAGTGCTAGCCGGGGAGCTGTTTTTT	CASSLVLAGELFF
TRBV2	TRBJ2-1	NA	NA	14	TGTGCCTCACCGGTGGGGGACACCTACAATGAGCAGTTCTTC	CASPVGDTYNEQFF
TRBV4-1	TRBJ2-1	NA	NA	17	TGCGCCAGCAGCCAATTGTGGCTCCGACTCTCCTACAATGAGCAGTTCTTC	CASSQLWLRLSYNEQFF
TRBV19	TRBJ2-3	few	NA	11	TGTGGTTCCAAGGGGGGAGATACGCAGTATTTT	CGSKGGDTQYF
TRBV3-1	TRBJ2-7	many	TRBD2	15	TGTGCCAGCAGCTCACGACTAGCGGGAAACTACGAGCAGTACTTC	CASSSRLAGNYEQYF
TRBV11-3	TRBJ2-1	NA	TRBD2	14	TGTGCCAGCAGCGGGACTAGCGGGATAGATGAGCAGTTCTTC	CASSGTSGIDEQFF
TRBV7-9	TRBJ1-6	few	TRBD1	15	TGTGCCAGCTCTCCGGGACAGGGGGTCAAATCACCCCTCCACTTT	CASSPGQGVKSPLHF
TRBV12-3/TRBV12-4	TRBJ1-4	NA	NA	18	TGTGCCAGCAGTTTCTTACTGCCCCTCGGGCCTCTTAATGAAAAACTGTTTTTT	CASSFLLPLGPLNEKLFF
TRBV6-1	TRBJ2-1	many	TRBD2	18	TGTGCCAGCAGTTTTTGGACTAGCGGGAGTTCATCCCACAATGAGCAGTTCTTC	CASSFWTSGSSSHNEQFF
TRBV7-9	TRBJ2-1	many	TRBD1	14	TGTGCCAGCAGCTTAGAGGCAGGGGGCAATGAGCAGTTCTTC	CASSLEAGGNEQFF
TRBV6-1	TRBJ2-5	NA	TRBD1	14	TGTGCCAGCGGCAGGGGGCAACGGGGGGAGACCCAGTACTTC	CASGRGQRGETQYF
TRBV11-3	TRBJ1-1	many	TRBD1	14	TGTGCCACCGCAACAGGGGGCTGGAACACTGAAGCTTTCTTT	CATATGGWNTEAFF
TRBV30	TRBJ1-5	many	NA	12	TGTGCCTGGAGACAGGGCCAAGGGCCCCAGCATTTT	CAWRQGQGPQHF
TRBV20-1	TRBJ2-2	many	NA	18	TGCAGTGCTAGAGATGGCCAGGGGTGGCGGGAGTTAACCGGGGAGCTGTTTTTT	CSARDGQGWRELTGELFF
TRBV5-1	TRBJ1-3	NA	NA	15	TGCGCCAGCAGCCCGGGACACCAGTCTGGAAACACCATATATTTT	CASSPGHQSGNTIYF
TRBV5-1	TRBJ2-5	few	TRBD2	18	TGCGCCAGCAGCACCGGACTAGCGGGGGGTCCTGCCCAAGAGACCCAGTACTTC	CASSTGLAGGPAQETQYF
TRBV20-1	TRBJ1-1	NA	NA	15	TGCAGTGCTAGAGATCCGGCAGGGAGGGACACTGAAGCTTTCTTT	CSARDPAGRDTEAFF
TRBV3-1	TRBJ2-7	many	NA	13	TGTGCCAGCAGCCACAGGGGTTCCTACGAGCAGTACTTC	CASSHRGSYEQYF
TRBV2	TRBJ2-5	many	TRBD1	14	TGTGCCAGCAGTGGGGGACAGCTCCAAGAGACCCAGTACTTC	CASSGGQLQETQYF
TRBV10-3	TRBJ2-2	few	NA	15	TGTGCCATCAGTGAGTCATACTCGAACACCGGGGAGCTGTTTTTT	CAISESYSNTGELFF
TRBV2	TRBJ1-1	once	TRBD1	12	TGTGCCAGTGGGACAGGGAACACTGAAGCTTTCTTT	CASGTGNTEAFF
TRBV7-2	TRBJ1-3	many	NA	14	TGTGCCAGCAGCATCCACAGGGCTGGAAACACCATATATTTT	CASSIHRAGNTIYF
TRBV25-1	TRBJ2-5	NA	NA	15	TGTGCCAGCAGTGAATATAAAGGGGGGCAAGAGACCCAGTACTTC	CASSEYKGGQETQYF
TRBV19	TRBJ1-5	NA	NA	11	TGTGCCAGTAGTATAGTTGGAGGTCCTCATTTT	CASSIVGGPHF
TRBV5-5	TRBJ1-1	NA	NA	13	TGTGCCAGTCGGGGGACCCCGAACACTGAAGCTTTCTTT	CASRGTPNTEAFF
TRBV7-9	TRBJ2-7	many	TRBD1	14	TGTGCCAGCAGCTTTTCAGGGGGCTTTGGTGAGCAGTACTTC	CASSFSGGFGEQYF
TRBV30	TRBJ2-1	few	NA	16	TGTGCCTGGACCGCCCCGGGCTGGAGCTCCTACAATGAGCAGTTCTTC	CAWTAPGWSSYNEQFF
TRBV28	TRBJ1-5	NA	NA	21	NA	CASSLIPFEQYFGPGNQPQHF
TRBV19	TRBJ2-7	NA	TRBD2	18	TGTGCCAGTAGTAATACCCCGGGACTAGCGGGAGGTTACTACGAGCAGTACTTC	CASSNTPGLAGGYYEQYF
TRBV6-1	TRBJ2-7	many	NA	12	TGTGCCAGCAGTGAAGCGGACTACGAGCAGTACTTC	CASSEADYEQYF
TRBV12-3/TRBV12-4	TRBJ1-6	few	NA	14	TGTGCCAGCAGTCCGAGGATGGGGAATTCACCCCTCCACTTT	CASSPRMGNSPLHF